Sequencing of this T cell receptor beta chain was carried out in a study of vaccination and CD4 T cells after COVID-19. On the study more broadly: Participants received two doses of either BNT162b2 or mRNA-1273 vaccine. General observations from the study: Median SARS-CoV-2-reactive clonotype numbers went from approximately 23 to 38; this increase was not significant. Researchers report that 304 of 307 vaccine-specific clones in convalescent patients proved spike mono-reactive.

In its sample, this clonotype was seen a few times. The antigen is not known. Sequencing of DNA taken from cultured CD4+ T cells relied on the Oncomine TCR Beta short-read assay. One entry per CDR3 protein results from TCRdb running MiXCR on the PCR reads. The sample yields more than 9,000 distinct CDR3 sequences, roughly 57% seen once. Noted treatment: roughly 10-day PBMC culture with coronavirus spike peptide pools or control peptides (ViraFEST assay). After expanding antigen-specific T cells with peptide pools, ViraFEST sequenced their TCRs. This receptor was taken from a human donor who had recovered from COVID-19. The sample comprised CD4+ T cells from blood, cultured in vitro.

CDR3 nucleotide sequence: TGTGCCAGCAGCTTAGTATTCCAAGAGACCCAGTACTTC. Translating gives CASSLVFQETQYF. The rearrangement links TRBV7-7 to TRBJ2-5, with D hard to call. Trimming shortened V by 1 base and J by 1 base, and 4 bases separated the two germline ends. Germline CDR1 SSHAT, CDR2 FNYEAQ (reference sequence). The CDR3 totals 13 residues.